What follows is one T cell receptor beta chain and its context. This clonotype was seen repeatedly, ten times or more. The antigen it recognizes is unknown. No clone much larger than this one lies a single base away; base qualities are absent. Library preparation employed RT-PCR. The sequencer was an Illumina HiSeq 2500. TCRdb reprocessing: public reads trimmed at Q25 with fastp, clones called with MiXCR, in-frame beta chains kept. Each entry merges the rows of one CDR3 protein and shows their most common DNA and genes. A total of more than 450,000 distinct CDR3 sequences appear in this sample, about 7.6% of them only once. The ten largest clones represent under 15% of the sample. This entry belongs to a study of response to subunit inactivated influenza vaccine (dated by TCRdb to the late 2010s). Study-wide context: To follow how T cells responded to a trivalent subunit inactivated influenza vaccine, the researchers relied on deep quantitative profiling of the T cell receptor repertoire. The paper's findings and limits, for the study overall: According to the authors, only a limited number of new T cells may be recruited by each seasonal influenza vaccination.

The germline V gene supplies CDR1 SGHAT and CDR2 FQNNGV. The CDR3 covers 18 residues, taking in both the cysteine and the phenylalanine. The kept DNA is CDR3 alone, 54 bases in frame from the first base. Relative to germline, V is missing 0 bases and J is missing 4 bases, with 11 bases of the junction outside any gene match. The chain is assembled from TRBV11-2 and TRBJ2-3; 9 nucleotides in the junction match TRBD2. The sequenced sample was PBMCs from blood, obtained 23 months after vaccination. The TCR comes from a man between 50 and 69 years old who received an inactivated influenza vaccine. Donor details come from another sample of the same person, matched by shared clones. The CDR3 region reads CASSLDGRGTSWADTQYF. DNA sequence: TGTGCCAGCAGCTTAGATGGGCGTGGGACTAGCTGGGCAGATACGCAGTATTTT. Reference TRBV11-2 and TRBJ2-3 genes cover what lies past the CDR3, so the full variable domain is EAGVAQSPRYKIIEKRQSVAFWCNPISGHATLYWYQQILGQGPKLLIQFQNNGVVDDSQLPKDRFSAERLKGVDSTLKIQPAKLEDSAVYLCASSLDGRGTSWADTQYFGPGTRLTVL.